The 20 T cell receptor beta chains in this list originate from one sample, sequenced in a study of blood T cell repertoires in COVID-19. The assay was immunoSEQ multiplex PCR, and TCRdb's table has in-frame clones only and misses some. Among roughly 200,000 clones listed, around 90% were seen once. Sequencing was done on a sample of peripheral blood. The receptors were sampled from a man aged 35-49 years with active or convalescent COVID-19.

The V call is TRBV19, the J call TRBJ2-5; 9 bases are shared with TRBD2. This CDR3 contains 14 residues. CDR1 LNHDA and CDR2 SQIVND come from the germline V gene (reference sequence). The V and J ends lost 6 bases and 4 bases, in that order; junction bases with no gene match: 6. The CDR3: CASRAGGAGETQYF. The CDR3 nucleotides read TGTGCCAGTAGGGCGGGGGGGGCCGGAGAGACCCAGTACTTC. Full variable domain (missing parts from reference TRBV19 and TRBJ2-5): DGGITQSPKYLFRKEGQNVTLSCEQNLNHDAMYWYRQDPGQGLRLIYYSQIVNDFQKGDIAEGYSVSREKKESFPLTVTSAQKNPTAFYLCASRAGGAGETQYFGPGTRLLVL.

This clone came up once. This chain uses TRBV19 with TRBJ2-7; D may be TRBD2 (5 bases). Looked up from germline, CDR1 is LNHDA and CDR2 is SQIVND (reference sequence). The V and J ends lost 5 bases and 1 base respectively, with 15 bases between them. The CDR3 totals 15 residues. In DNA form, the CDR3 reads TGTGCCAGTAGTGCCGTCCCGGGATCGTCCTACGAGCAGTACTTC. It translates to CASSAVPGSSYEQYF.

The rearrangement uses TRBV21-1 and TRBJ2-7; the D segment call TRBD1 is taken from the table without a DNA check. TRBV21-1 is a documented pseudogene. The CDR3 has 15 residues. The CDR3 protein is CASSKREQGDYEQYF. The CDR3 nucleotides are TGTGCCAGCAGCAAAAGGGAACAGGGGGACTACGAGCAGTACTTC.

This clone was picked up a small number of times. The chain combines TRBV12-3 or TRBV12-4 with TRBJ1-2; a possible D gene is TRBD1 (5 bases). The germline V and J ends were trimmed by 5 bases and 6 bases, with 10 bases remaining between them. The CDR3 is 12 residues long. CDR3 amino acids: CASSLGGNGYTF. DNA for the CDR3: TGTGCCAGCAGTCTGGGGGGGAATGGCTACACCTTC.

The chain combines TRBV2 with TRBJ1-5; D uncertain. The V end was cut by 4 bases, the J end by 2 bases, with 12 bases between. The CDR3 contains 15 residues. Germline V gives CDR1 SNHLY, CDR2 FYNNEI. This CDR3 reads CASSVLGLGNQPQHF. DNA for the CDR3: TGTGCCAGCAGTGTTCTGGGTCTAGGCAATCAGCCCCAGCATTTT.

The chain has TRBV29-1 and TRBJ2-7, with D tentatively TRBD2 (5 bases). Germline V gives CDR1 SQVTM, CDR2 ANQGSEA. Trimming cost V 3 bases and J 4 bases, with 13 bases left between them. CDR3 length equals 13 residues. The CDR3 nucleotides are TGCAGCGTTGATTCCGGGGTTCGGTACGAGCAGTACTTC. Residues: CSVDSGVRYEQYF.

J is TRBJ1-6 and V is TRBV19; tentative D call: TRBD1 (5 bases). CDR3 size: 14 residues. With 1 base removed from V and 7 bases from J, the gap between germline ends came to 8 bases. Germline V gene data show CDR1 as LNHDA and CDR2 as SQIVND (reference sequence). DNA for the CDR3: TGTGCCAGTAGTATAGGCCCAGGGAATTCACCCCTCCACTTT. Its translation: CASSIGPGNSPLHF.

This clone was seen a few times. J is TRBJ1-1 and V is TRBV5-4; 8 bases match TRBD1. The CDR3 loop spans 14 amino acids. The J segment lost 4 bases and the V segment lost 4 bases, leaving 6 bases of the junction unmatched. Germline V gives CDR1 SGHNT, CDR2 YYREEE (reference sequence). The CDR3 DNA reads TGTGCCAGCAGCCCAGGACAGGGCCTCACTGAAGCTTTCTTT. This translates into CASSPGQGLTEAFF.

The V and J genes are TRBV28 and TRBJ1-2; TRBD1 matches at 10 bases. Unmatched junction bases numbered 9, after V lost 3 bases and J lost 8 bases. From germline, CDR1 is MDHEN and CDR2 SYDVKM. The CDR3 length is 15 residues. The CDR3 sequence: CASSLAGTGERGYTF. The CDR3 DNA is TGTGCCAGCAGTTTGGCCGGGACAGGGGAGAGAGGCTACACCTTC.

The CDR3 region is CASSVGTAQETQYF. The CDR3 coding sequence is TGTGCCAGCAGCGTAGGGACAGCTCAAGAGACCCAGTACTTC. The chain couples TRBV9 to TRBJ2-5; D might be TRBD1 (6 bases). This CDR3 region has 14 residues. Trimming pared 0 bases from V and 2 bases from J, leaving 8 bases between. CDR1 and CDR2 (germline): SGDLS, YYNGEE.

V gene TRBV18 combines with J gene TRBJ1-6; 9 nucleotides line up with TRBD1. The V segment lost 3 bases and the J segment 0 bases; nucleotides outside the gene matches: 3. CDR1 is KGHSH and CDR2 is LQKENI in the germline V gene. The CDR3 is 17 amino acids. The CDR3 is CASSPGQGTSYNSPLHF. The CDR3 coding sequence is TGTGCCAGCTCACCTGGACAGGGGACCTCCTATAATTCACCCCTCCACTTT.

The count of this clone is one. The DNA of the CDR3 is TGCGCCAGCAGCCAAGGGACAGGGATATTGGCTAGGGAGACCCAGTACTTC. Its protein is CASSQGTGILARETQYF. The rearrangement uses TRBV4-1 and TRBJ2-5; 8 nucleotides align to TRBD1. This CDR3 is built from 17 residues. Trimming cost V 1 base and J 5 bases; bases outside gene matches: 12. Germline loops: CDR1 MGHRA, CDR2 YSYEKL.

J is TRBJ1-3 and V is TRBV30, with a weak D call TRBD1 (6 bases). V gave up 2 bases and J gave up 4 bases, with 9 bases separating them. The length of the CDR3 is 13 residues. Germline lookup yields CDR1 GTSNPN and CDR2 SVGIG (reference sequence). CDR3 in amino acids: CAWSLGQGNTIYF. The DNA of the CDR3 is TGTGCCTGGAGTCTAGGACAGGGAAACACCATATATTTT.

The chain carries TRBV19 and TRBJ2-6; TRBD1 might be the D (5 bases). The V end lost 4 bases, the J end lost 2 bases, and 15 bases lay between the germline ends. This CDR3 contains 17 residues. The germline V gene encodes CDR1 LNHDA and CDR2 SQIVND (reference sequence). CDR3 sequence reads: CASSRAGLSTGANVLTF. The CDR3 nucleotides read TGTGCCAGTAGTAGGGCAGGGCTATCCACTGGGGCCAACGTCCTGACTTTC.

The CDR3 here is CASSSDRGRGEKLFF. The CDR3 region has the DNA TGCGCCAGCAGCTCCGACAGGGGGCGAGGTGAAAAACTGTTTTTT. V is TRBV5-1 and J is TRBJ1-4; 10 nucleotides align to TRBD1. The CDR3 spans 15 residues. Germline CDR1 SGHRS, CDR2 YFSETQ. The J segment lost 7 bases and the V segment lost 3 bases, leaving 6 bases of the junction unmatched.

V usage is TRBV7-9 and J usage is TRBJ2-3, with D unclear. Trimming cost V 2 bases and J 6 bases, with 12 bases left between them. Germline V gives CDR1 SEHNR, CDR2 FQNEAQ (reference sequence). The CDR3 is 14 residues long. CDR3 residues: CASSLSRVGDTQYF. For the CDR3, the DNA is TGTGCCAGCAGCTTATCCCGGGTCGGGGATACGCAGTATTTT.

The rearrangement uses TRBV5-1 and TRBJ2-5, with D unresolved. The CDR3 runs to 13 residues. Germline V gene data show CDR1 as SGHRS and CDR2 as YFSETQ. V shed 0 bases and J shed 3 bases, with 6 bases lying between them. The CDR3 DNA sequence: TGCGCCAGCAGCTTGGGAGGTGAAGAGACCCAGTACTTC. As protein: CASSLGGEETQYF.

The chain couples TRBV4-3 to TRBJ1-1; D possibly corresponds to TRBD1 (5 bases). The V gene's germline CDR1 is LGHNA and CDR2 YSLEER. The CDR3 totals 15 residues. Trimming removed 0 bases from V and 3 bases from J, with 11 bases in between. The CDR3 loop reads CASSQDSGDYTEAFF. CDR3 DNA sequence: TGCGCCAGCAGCCAAGATTCGGGGGACTACACTGAAGCTTTCTTT.

The chain employs TRBV6-5 and TRBJ2-2; the D gene is possibly TRBD1 (5 bases). The CDR3 has 14 amino acids. The germline V gene has CDR1 MNHEY and CDR2 SVGAGI. V was shortened by 6 bases and J by 6 bases, with 14 bases between the two germline ends. CDR3 region: CASSPGILAGELFF. The CDR3 coding sequence is TGTGCCAGCAGCCCAGGGATACTCGCCGGGGAGCTGTTTTTT.

The chain recombines TRBV11-3 with TRBJ1-1; 7 bases agree with TRBD1. Germline V CDR1 and CDR2: SGHNT, YENEEA. V gave up 5 bases and J gave up 0 bases; unmatched junction bases: 3. This CDR3 has 14 amino acids. The CDR3 protein is CASSEGAMNTEAFF. The CDR3 nucleotides read TGTGCCAGCAGCGAGGGGGCGATGAACACTGAAGCTTTCTTT.